This T cell receptor (beta chain) emerged from a study of shared clonotypes between healthy human individuals (dated by TCRdb to 2020 to 2022). In the study overall: The cohort included three men and two women between 18 and 49 years of age. The study deeply sequenced blood TCR repertoires of several healthy adults to estimate repertoire size and the extent of clonotype sharing between individuals. Per donor, three plates each were used for CD4 naive and CD4 memory, two for CD8 naive, and one for CD8 memory. Each donor's leukapheresis produced roughly between roughly 0.85 and 9.5 billion PBMCs. To increase sequencing depth and limit assay-specific biases, TCR repertoire library preparation and sequencing were carried out by different laboratories using diverse techniques. General study outcomes and caveats: About 4.5% of naive CD4, 3.5% of naive CD8, roughly 2.4% of memory CD4, and 0.35% to 0.4% of memory CD8 clonotypes were shared across several donors. Naive subsets generally had larger estimated clonotype richness than memory subsets. Sampling was restricted to blood, and TCR repertoires in tissues likely differ from the TCR repertoires found in blood. Compared with non-shared clonotypes, clonotypes shared by all four sorted-subset donors had higher generation probabilities. Even with the large sequencing depth, rarefaction of the sorted-subset datasets indicated that sequencing was incomplete. The small number of donors limited the genetic and exposure-history diversity represented. Based on pairwise subsampling, the degree of clonotype sharing among donors was expected to be affected by sequencing depth.

CDR1 and CDR2, looked up from the germline V gene, are SGHTA and FQGNSA. The germline ends are 6 bases apart after V is trimmed by 1 base and J by 4 bases. Including cysteine and phenylalanine, the CDR3 has 13 amino acids. Left in the record is the CDR3 DNA by itself, 39 bases read in frame from the first base. On this clone itself: The antigen it binds to is not known. Base qualities were left out, and no much larger clone turns up one base away.

CD8 naive samples were CD45RO-negative cells positively selected for CCR7, giving a CD45RA+CCR7+ population that excluded TemRA cells. The donors were healthy, HIV-negative adults who had no recently reported acute infections or vaccinations. Every donor was a Caucasian adult residing in Nashville, Tennessee, USA. Blood was collected by leukapheresis, and PBMCs were isolated by Ficoll-Histopaque density gradient centrifugation and then cryopreserved in liquid nitrogen vapor phase. Analytical flow cytometry was used to check the purity and quantity of each magnetically sorted T cell population. Genomic DNA was isolated from every sorted fraction and measured by UV absorbance on a Nanodrop 2000c. TCR CDR3 regions were amplified from genomic DNA by multiplex PCR using the deep immunoSEQ assay. Genomic DNA extracted from each cell subset was distributed evenly over all wells of several immunoSEQ 96-well plates, and each plate served as one replicate. For sorted subsets, roughly 200 ng genomic DNA, equal to tens of thousands of T cell genomes, was loaded into each replicate PCR. Purified libraries were measured with a Qubit 3.0 fluorometer, size-checked on a Bioanalyzer 2100, and measured again with the KAPA Library Quantification kit. Every immunoSEQ 96-well plate was sequenced on a dedicated single-read 150-cycle Illumina NextSeq 550 flow cell. The authors processed their data as follows. Because only junctional sequences without quality scores were contained in the immunoSEQ output, filtering matching that applied to full-length reads could not be performed. To assign V/J genes and CDR3, sequences were annotated against IMGT germline references using PyIR, a Python wrapper for IgBLAST v1.9. Reads were removed for weak V/J assignments (E-value above 1e-6), missing CDR3, stop codons, out-of-frame junctions, or ambiguous translated residues. V3J clonotypes were defined as sequences sharing the same inferred V gene, J gene, and CDR3 amino acid sequence. To compute the percentage overlap between repertoires, the number of shared unique clonotypes was divided by the size of the smaller repertoire. Three approaches were used to assess repertoire richness: RTK rarefaction, the Chao1 estimator, and Recon v2.1 estimates of unobserved clonotypes. OLGA was used to compute generation probabilities for all TCRbeta clonotypes that the gDNA method yielded from a handful of donors. TCRdb limited this immuneACCESS table to in-frame rearrangements with V and J called. A share of clones is missing; checked studies link under half to unresolved V genes, and the rest is unexplained. The V and J calls and clone size were taken over from that table, and D and trimming were inferred from the DNA. The sample table contains 550,000 to 600,000 clones; only one count was recorded for about 98% of them. The ten most abundant clones make up approximately 0.33% of the sample.

Sequencing was performed on naive CD8+ T cells sorted from blood. The sample's cell subset or site label is to be understood as: CD45RA+CCR7+. The chain is encoded by TRBV7-2 joined to TRBJ2-3; no D gene is confidently identified. The TCR originated in a young man in good health. The DNA sequence is given as TGTGCCAGCAGCTTAGTGCCGTCAGATACGCAGTATTTT. Its amino acids are CASSLVPSDTQYF.